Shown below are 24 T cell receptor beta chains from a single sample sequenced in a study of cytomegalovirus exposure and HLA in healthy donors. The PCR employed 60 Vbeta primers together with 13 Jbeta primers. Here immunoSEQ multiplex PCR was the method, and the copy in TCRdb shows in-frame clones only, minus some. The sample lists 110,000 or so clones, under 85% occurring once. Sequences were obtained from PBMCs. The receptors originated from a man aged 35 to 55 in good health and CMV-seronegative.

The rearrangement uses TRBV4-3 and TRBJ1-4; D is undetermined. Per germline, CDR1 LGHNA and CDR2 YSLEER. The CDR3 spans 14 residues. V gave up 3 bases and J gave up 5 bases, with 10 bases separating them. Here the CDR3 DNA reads TGCGCCAGCAGCCATTGGCAGGAAAATGAAAAACTGTTTTTT. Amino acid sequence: CASSHWQENEKLFF.

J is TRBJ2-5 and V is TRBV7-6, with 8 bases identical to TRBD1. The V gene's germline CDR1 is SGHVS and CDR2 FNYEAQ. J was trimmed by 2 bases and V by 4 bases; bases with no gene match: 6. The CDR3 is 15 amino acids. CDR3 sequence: CASSYWTGRQETQYF. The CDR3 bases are TGTGCCAGCAGCTATTGGACAGGGAGGCAAGAGACCCAGTACTTC.

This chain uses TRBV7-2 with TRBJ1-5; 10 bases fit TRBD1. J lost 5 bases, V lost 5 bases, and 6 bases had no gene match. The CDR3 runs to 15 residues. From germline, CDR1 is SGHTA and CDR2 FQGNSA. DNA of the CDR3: TGTGCCAGCAGCCCTGAGACAGGGGGCCATCAGCCCCAGCATTTT. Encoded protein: CASSPETGGHQPQHF.

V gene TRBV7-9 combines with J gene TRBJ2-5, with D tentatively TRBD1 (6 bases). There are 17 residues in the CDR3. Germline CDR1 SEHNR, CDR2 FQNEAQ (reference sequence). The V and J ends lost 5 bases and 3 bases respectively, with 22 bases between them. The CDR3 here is CASSISVRGQGEETQYF. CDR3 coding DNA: TGTGCCAGCAGCATCTCGGTTCGGGGACAAGGGGAAGAGACCCAGTACTTC.

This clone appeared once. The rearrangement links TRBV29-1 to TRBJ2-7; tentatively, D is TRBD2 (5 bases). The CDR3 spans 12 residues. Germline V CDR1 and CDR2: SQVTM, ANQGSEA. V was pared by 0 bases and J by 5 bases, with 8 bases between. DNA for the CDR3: TGCAGCGTTGAAGACGAGGGCCACGAGCAGTACTTC. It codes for CSVEDEGHEQYF.

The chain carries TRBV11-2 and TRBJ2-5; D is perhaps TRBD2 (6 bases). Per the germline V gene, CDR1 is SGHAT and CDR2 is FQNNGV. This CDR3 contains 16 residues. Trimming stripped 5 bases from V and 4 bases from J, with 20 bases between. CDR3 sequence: CASSAIHRRGGETQYF. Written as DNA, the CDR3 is TGTGCCAGCAGCGCAATACACCGGCGGGGAGGAGAGACCCAGTACTTC.

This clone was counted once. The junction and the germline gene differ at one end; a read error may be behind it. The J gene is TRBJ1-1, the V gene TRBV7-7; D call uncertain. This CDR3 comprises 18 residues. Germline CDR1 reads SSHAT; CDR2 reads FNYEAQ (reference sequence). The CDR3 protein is CASSRRKSTEELHTEAFF. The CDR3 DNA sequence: TGTGCTAGCAGCCGCAGGAAGAGTACCGAAGAATTACACACTGAAGCTTTCTTT.

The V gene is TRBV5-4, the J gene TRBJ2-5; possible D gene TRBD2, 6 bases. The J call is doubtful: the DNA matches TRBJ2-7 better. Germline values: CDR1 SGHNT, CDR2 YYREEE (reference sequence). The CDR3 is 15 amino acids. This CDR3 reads CASSLGVRDSYEQYF. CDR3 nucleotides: TGTGCCAGCAGCTTGGGGGTGCGGGATTCCTACGAGCAGTACTTC.

CDR3 in amino acids: CATRQGTDTGELFF. CDR3 coding DNA: TGTGCCACAAGACAGGGCACGGACACCGGGGAGCTGTTTTTT. The chain couples TRBV10-3 to TRBJ2-2, with 7 bases fitting TRBD1. With 10 bases clipped from V and 3 bases from J, the junction kept 8 bases outside the gene matches. The CDR3 loop spans 14 amino acids. Germline CDR1 ENHRY, CDR2 SYGVKD.

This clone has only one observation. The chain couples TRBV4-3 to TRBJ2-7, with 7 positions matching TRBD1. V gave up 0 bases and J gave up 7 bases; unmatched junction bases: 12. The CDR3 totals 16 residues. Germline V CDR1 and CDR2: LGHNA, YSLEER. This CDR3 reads CASSQEGAGRGFEQYF. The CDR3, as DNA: TGCGCCAGCAGCCAAGAGGGGGCTGGCAGGGGGTTTGAGCAGTACTTC.

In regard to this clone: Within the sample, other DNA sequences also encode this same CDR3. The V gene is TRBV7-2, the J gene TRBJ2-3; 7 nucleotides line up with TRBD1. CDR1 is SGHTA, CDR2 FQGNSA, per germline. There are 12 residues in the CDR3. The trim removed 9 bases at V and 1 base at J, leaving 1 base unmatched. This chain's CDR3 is CASGQGTDTQYF. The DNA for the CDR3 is TGTGCCAGTGGACAGGGCACAGATACGCAGTATTTT.

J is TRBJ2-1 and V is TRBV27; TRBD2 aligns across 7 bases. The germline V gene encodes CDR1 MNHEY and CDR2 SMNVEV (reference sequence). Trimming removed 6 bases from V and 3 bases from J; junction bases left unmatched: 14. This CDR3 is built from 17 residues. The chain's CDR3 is CASSPFPGGSFYNEQFF. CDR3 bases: TGTGCCAGCAGCCCCTTTCCGGGAGGCTCATTCTACAATGAGCAGTTCTTC.

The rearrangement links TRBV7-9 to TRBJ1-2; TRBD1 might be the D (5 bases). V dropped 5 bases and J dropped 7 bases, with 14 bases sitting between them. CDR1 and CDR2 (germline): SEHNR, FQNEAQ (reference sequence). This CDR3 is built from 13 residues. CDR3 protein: CASSPRAGGGYTF. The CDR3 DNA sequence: TGTGCCAGCAGCCCGCGAGCGGGGGGTGGCTACACCTTC.

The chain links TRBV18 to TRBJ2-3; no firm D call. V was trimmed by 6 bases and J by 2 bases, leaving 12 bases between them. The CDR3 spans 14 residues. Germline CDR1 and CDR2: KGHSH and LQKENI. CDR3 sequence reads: CASSPDTHTDTQYF. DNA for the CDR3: TGTGCCAGCTCCCCTGACACCCACACAGATACGCAGTATTTT. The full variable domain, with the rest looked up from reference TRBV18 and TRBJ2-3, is NAGVMQNPRHLVRRRGQEARLRCSPMKGHSHVYWYRQLPEEGLKFMVYLQKENIIDESGMPKERFSAEFPKEGPSILRIQQVVRGDSAAYFCASSPDTHTDTQYFGPGTRLTVL.

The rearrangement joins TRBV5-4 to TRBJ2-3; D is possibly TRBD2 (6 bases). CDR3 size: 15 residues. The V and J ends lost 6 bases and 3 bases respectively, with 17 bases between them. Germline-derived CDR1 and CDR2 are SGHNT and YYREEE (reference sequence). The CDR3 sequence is CASTNGGWGTDTQYF. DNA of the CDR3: TGTGCCAGCACCAATGGGGGGTGGGGGACAGATACGCAGTATTTT.

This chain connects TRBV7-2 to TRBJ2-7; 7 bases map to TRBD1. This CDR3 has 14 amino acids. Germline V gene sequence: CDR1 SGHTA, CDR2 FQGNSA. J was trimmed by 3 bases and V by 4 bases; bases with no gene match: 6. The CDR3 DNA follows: TGTGCCAGCAGCTCGGACAGGCCCGTCTACGAGCAGTACTTC. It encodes CASSSDRPVYEQYF.

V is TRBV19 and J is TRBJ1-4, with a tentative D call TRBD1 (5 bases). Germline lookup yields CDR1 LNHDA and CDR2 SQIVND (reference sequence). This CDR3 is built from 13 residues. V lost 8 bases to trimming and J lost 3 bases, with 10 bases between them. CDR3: CASGTVANEKLFF. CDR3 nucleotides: TGTGCCAGTGGGACTGTCGCTAATGAAAAACTGTTTTTT.

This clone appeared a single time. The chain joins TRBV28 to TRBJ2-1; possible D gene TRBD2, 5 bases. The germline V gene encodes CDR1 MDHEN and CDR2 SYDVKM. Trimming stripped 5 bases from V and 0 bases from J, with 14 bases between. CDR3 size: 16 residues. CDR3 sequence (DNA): TGTGCCAGCAGTCCCCGGACGGGAAGCTCCTACAATGAGCAGTTCTTC. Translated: CASSPRTGSSYNEQFF.

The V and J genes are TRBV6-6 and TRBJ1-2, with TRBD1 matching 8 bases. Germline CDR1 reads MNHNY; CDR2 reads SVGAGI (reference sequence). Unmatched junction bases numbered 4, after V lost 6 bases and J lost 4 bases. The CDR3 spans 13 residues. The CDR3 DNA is TGTGCCAGCAGCGGACAGGGTAGCTATGGCTACACCTTC. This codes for CASSGQGSYGYTF.

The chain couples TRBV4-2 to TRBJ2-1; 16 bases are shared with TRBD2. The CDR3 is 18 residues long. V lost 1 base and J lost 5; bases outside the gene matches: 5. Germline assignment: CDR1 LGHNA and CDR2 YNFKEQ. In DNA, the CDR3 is TGTGCCAGCAGCCAAGCGGGACTAGCGGGGGGGCCGGACAATGAGCAGTTCTTC. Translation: CASSQAGLAGGPDNEQFF.

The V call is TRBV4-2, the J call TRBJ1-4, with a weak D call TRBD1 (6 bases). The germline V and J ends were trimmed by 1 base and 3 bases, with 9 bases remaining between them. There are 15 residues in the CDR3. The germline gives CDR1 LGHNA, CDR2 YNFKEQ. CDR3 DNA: TGTGCCAGCAGCCAAGCGGACAGCCCTAATGAAAAACTGTTTTTT. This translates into CASSQADSPNEKLFF.

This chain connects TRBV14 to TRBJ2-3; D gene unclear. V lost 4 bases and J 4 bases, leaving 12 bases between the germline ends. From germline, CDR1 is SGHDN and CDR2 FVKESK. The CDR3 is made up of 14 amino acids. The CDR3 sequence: CASSPILGADTQYF. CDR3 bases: TGTGCCAGCAGCCCCATTTTGGGCGCAGATACGCAGTATTTT. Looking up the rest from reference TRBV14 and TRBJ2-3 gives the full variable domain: EAGVTQFPSHSVIEKGQTVTLRCDPISGHDNLYWYRRVMGKEIKFLLHFVKESKQDESGMPNNRFLAERTGGTYSTLKVQPAELEDSGVYFCASSPILGADTQYFGPGTRLTVL.

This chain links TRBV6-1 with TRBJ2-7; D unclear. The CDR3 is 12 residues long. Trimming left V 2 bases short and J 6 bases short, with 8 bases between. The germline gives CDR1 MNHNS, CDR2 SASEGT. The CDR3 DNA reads TGTGCCAGCAGTGAACTACGATCCGAGCAGTACTTC. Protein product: CASSELRSEQYF.

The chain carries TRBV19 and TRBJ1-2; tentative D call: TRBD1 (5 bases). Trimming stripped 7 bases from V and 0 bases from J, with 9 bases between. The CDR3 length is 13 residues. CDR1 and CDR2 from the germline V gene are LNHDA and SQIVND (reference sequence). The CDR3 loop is CASTTGTNYGYTF. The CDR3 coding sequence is TGTGCCAGTACCACAGGAACTAACTATGGCTACACCTTC.